This T cell receptor beta chain stems from a study of siplizumab effects on memory and regulatory T cells. Roughly 100,000 TCR templates were assayed per sample. Using immunoSEQ multiplex PCR, the repertoire was profiled, and TCRdb retains in-frame clones only, with some absent. This sample has some 100,000 clones, with approximately 93% found just once. General study results and limits: Siplizumab led to significantly less abundant alloreactive sequences that could be traced back to unstimulated CD4+ memory cells.

Remarks on this clone: Its antigen is not identified.

The germline V gene has CDR1 SGHTA and CDR2 FQGNSA. Deletions cut 1 base from V and 1 base from J, with 10 bases between. CDR3 size: 15 residues. The sample comprised CD8+ T cells sorted from blood. The chain combines TRBV7-2 with TRBJ2-5; the D is unclear. The TCR was taken from a human donor in good health. The CDR3 here is CASSLELRPQETQYF. CDR3 coding DNA: TGTGCCAGCAGCTTAGAGCTACGGCCCCAAGAGACCCAGTACTTC.